A single sample gave rise to the 9 T cell receptor beta chains below, sequenced in a study of shared clonotypes between healthy human individuals. Generated by immunoSEQ multiplex PCR, the TCRdb table keeps only in-frame clones and is missing some. This sample has about 660,000 clones; roughly 70% occur once, and the top ten carry less than 2%. The source material was memory CD4+ T cells sorted from blood. Subset noted: CD45RA-negative fraction. These receptors were obtained from a woman in her thirties in good health.

This chain connects TRBV19 to TRBJ2-1; D ambiguous. Germline CDR1 is LNHDA and CDR2 is SQIVND (reference sequence). The CDR3 totals 13 residues. V lost 5 bases and J lost 5, with 10 bases in between. The CDR3 reads CASSAVGNNEQFF. The CDR3 nucleotides read TGTGCCAGTAGTGCTGTGGGGAACAATGAGCAGTTCTTC.

The rearrangement joins TRBV27 to TRBJ2-1; maybe TRBD2 (5 bases). The CDR3 is made up of 13 amino acids. V lost 0 bases and J 16 bases, leaving 16 bases between the germline ends. The germline gives CDR1 MNHEY, CDR2 SMNVEV (reference sequence). The CDR3 DNA reads as TGTGCCAGCAGTTTATCCTATACTAGTGCTGCTTTCTTC. Protein product: CASSLSYTSAAFF.

This chain links TRBV2 with TRBJ1-4; D not certain. CDR1 is SNHLY and CDR2 is FYNNEI in the germline V gene. This CDR3 comprises 12 residues. Trimming took off 8 bases at V and 8 bases at J, with 12 bases between the two ends. The CDR3 region is CASRRSTEKLFF. The CDR3 bases are TGTGCCAGCCGGAGGTCCACAGAAAAACTGTTTTTT.

The V and J genes are TRBV4-1 and TRBJ2-2; no definite D call. CDR1 and CDR2 from the germline V gene are MGHRA and YSYEKL. V lost 1 base and J 3 bases, leaving 12 bases between the germline ends. This CDR3 spans 16 amino acids. CDR3 protein: CASSQGQVGDTGELFF. The CDR3 bases are TGCGCCAGCAGCCAAGGTCAGGTGGGCGACACCGGGGAGCTGTTTTTT.

This clone was counted a few times. The V gene is TRBV18, the J gene TRBJ1-2, with 8 bases lining up with TRBD1. The ends lost 2 bases at V and 3 bases at J; junction bases unmatched: 14. CDR1 is KGHSH, CDR2 LQKENI, per germline. The CDR3 is made up of 18 amino acids. CDR3 loop: CASSPRGQGGGFDYGYTF. In DNA form, the CDR3 reads TGTGCCAGCTCACCAAGAGGACAGGGAGGAGGGTTCGACTATGGCTACACCTTC. The full variable domain, with the rest looked up from reference TRBV18 and TRBJ1-2, is NAGVMQNPRHLVRRRGQEARLRCSPMKGHSHVYWYRQLPEEGLKFMVYLQKENIIDESGMPKERFSAEFPKEGPSILRIQQVVRGDSAAYFCASSPRGQGGGFDYGYTFGSGTRLTVV.

This clone has ten or more counts. The gene calls are TRBV10-3 and TRBJ2-7, with D hard to call. Trimming left V 7 bases short and J 7 bases short, with 17 bases between. Germline V gene lookup returns CDR1 ENHRY and CDR2 SYGVKD. CDR3 length equals 13 residues. DNA of the CDR3: TGTGCCATCACCGGAGCATCAGCTAGGGAGCAGTACTTC. It is translated as CAITGASAREQYF.

The V gene is TRBV7-9, the J gene TRBJ2-7; either TRBD1 or TRBD2 may supply D (6 bases each). Trimming took off 5 bases at V and 3 bases at J, with 14 bases between the two ends. Germline V gives CDR1 SEHNR, CDR2 FQNEAQ (reference sequence). This CDR3 has 14 residues. The CDR3 bases are TGTGCCAGCAGCCCACAAGGGGGAGGCTACGAGCAGTACTTC. This gives the protein CASSPQGGGYEQYF.

The chain couples TRBV5-6 to TRBJ2-3; TRBD2 aligns across 7 bases. Germline V CDR1 and CDR2: SGHDT, YYEEEE. The V segment lost 5 bases and the J segment 4 bases; nucleotides outside the gene matches: 10. The CDR3 spans 15 residues. The CDR3 loop reads CASRLPTGGADTQYF. The CDR3 DNA reads as TGTGCCAGCAGACTCCCCACGGGAGGAGCAGATACGCAGTATTTT. Variable domain in full (rest from reference TRBV5-6 and TRBJ2-3): DAGVTQSPTHLIKTRGQQVTLRCSPKSGHDTVSWYQQALGQGPQFIFQYYEEEERQRGNFPDRFSGHQFPNYSSELNVNALLLGDSALYLCASRLPTGGADTQYFGPGTRLTVL.

The V and J genes are TRBV28 and TRBJ1-1; D remains ambiguous. The CDR3 runs to 12 residues. CDR1 and CDR2 (germline): MDHEN, SYDVKM. V was clipped by 8 bases and J by 0 bases, with 7 bases between them. CDR3 region: CASLFMNTEAFF. CDR3 coding DNA: TGTGCCAGCCTCTTTATGAACACTGAAGCTTTCTTT.